This T cell receptor beta chain originates from a study of OX40 agonist ivuxolimab in advanced cancers. For the study at large: Patients were given ivuxolimab, an antibody that agonizes OX40 (CD134).

Points from the study as a whole: Which antigen the expanded peripheral T cells recognized is unknown.

Germline CDR1 and CDR2: SGDLS and YYNGEE. CDR3 length equals 16 residues. Trimming took off 0 bases at V and 1 base at J, with 13 bases between the two ends. Produced via immunoSEQ multiplex PCR; TCRdb's table is partial and in-frame only. The sample contains approximately 35,000 clones, roughly 80% of which appear only once. A word on this clone: Its antigen is as yet unknown.

The receptor was derived from an adult with an advanced solid tumor such as melanoma, head and neck, liver or kidney cancer. The sample consisted of CD4+ or CD8+ T cells sorted from blood, taken in a trial of the OX40 agonist ivuxolimab. The chain combines TRBV9 with TRBJ1-1, with D perhaps matching TRBD1 (6 bases). The CDR3 sequence: CASSVGSRTANTEAFF. DNA for the CDR3: TGTGCCAGCAGCGTAGGGAGTCGGACAGCGAACACTGAAGCTTTCTTT.